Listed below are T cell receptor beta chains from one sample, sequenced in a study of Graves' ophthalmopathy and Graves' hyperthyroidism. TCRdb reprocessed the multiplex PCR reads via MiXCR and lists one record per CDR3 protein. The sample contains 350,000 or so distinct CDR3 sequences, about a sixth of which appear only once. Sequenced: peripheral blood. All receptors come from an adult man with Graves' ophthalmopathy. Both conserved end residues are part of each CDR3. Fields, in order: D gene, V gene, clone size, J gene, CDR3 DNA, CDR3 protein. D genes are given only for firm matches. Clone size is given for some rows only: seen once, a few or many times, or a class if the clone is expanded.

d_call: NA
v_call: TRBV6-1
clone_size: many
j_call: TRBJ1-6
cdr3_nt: TGTGCCAGTAGGGAGAGGGGCTCCTATAATTCACCCCTCCACTTT
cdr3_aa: CASRERGSYNSPLHF

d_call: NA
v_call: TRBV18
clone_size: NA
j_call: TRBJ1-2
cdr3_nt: TGTGCCAGCTCACCACCGTCGCTGGGGGCAAACTATGGCTACACCTTC
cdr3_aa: CASSPPSLGANYGYTF

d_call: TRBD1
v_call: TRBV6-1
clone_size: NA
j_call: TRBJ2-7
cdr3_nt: TGTGCCAGCACTATCAGGACAGGGGGCGTCTACGAGCAGTACTTC
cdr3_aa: CASTIRTGGVYEQYF

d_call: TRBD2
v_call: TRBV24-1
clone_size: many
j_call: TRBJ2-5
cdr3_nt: TGTGCCACCAGTGACTCCGGACTAGCCCAAGAGACCCAGTACTTC
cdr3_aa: CATSDSGLAQETQYF

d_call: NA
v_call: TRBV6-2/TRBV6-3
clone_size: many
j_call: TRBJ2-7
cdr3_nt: TGTGCCAGCAGTGCCGGGACTGGGCTCTTCGAGCAGTACTTC
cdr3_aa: CASSAGTGLFEQYF

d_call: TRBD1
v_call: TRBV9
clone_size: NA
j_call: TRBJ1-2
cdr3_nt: TGTGCCAGCAGCGCCGAGTCCGGGACAGGGCCCGGCTACACCTTC
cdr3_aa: CASSAESGTGPGYTF

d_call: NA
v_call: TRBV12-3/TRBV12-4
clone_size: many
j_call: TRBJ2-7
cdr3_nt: TGTGCCAGCAGTTTCGCGGGCTCCCACGAGCAGTACTTC
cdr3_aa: CASSFAGSHEQYF

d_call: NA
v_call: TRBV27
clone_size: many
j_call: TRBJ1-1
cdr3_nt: TGTGCCAGCAGTTTAGGCAGGAACACTGAAGCTTTCTTT
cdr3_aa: CASSLGRNTEAFF

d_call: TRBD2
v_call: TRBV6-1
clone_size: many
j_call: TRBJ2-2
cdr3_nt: TGTGCCAGCACCGGGACGGGGGGGTCCCGATCCGGGGAGCTGTTTTTT
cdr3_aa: CASTGTGGSRSGELFF

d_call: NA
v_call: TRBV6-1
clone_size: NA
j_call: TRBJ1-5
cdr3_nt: TGTGCCACCAGAACCGGGCTTAGCAATCAGCCCCAGCATTTT
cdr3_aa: CATRTGLSNQPQHF

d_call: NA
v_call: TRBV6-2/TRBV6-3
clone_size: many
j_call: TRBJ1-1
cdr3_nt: TGTGCCAGCAGTTACGCTGGCTTAGGGTTCGTTGAAGCTTTCTTT
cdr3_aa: CASSYAGLGFVEAFF